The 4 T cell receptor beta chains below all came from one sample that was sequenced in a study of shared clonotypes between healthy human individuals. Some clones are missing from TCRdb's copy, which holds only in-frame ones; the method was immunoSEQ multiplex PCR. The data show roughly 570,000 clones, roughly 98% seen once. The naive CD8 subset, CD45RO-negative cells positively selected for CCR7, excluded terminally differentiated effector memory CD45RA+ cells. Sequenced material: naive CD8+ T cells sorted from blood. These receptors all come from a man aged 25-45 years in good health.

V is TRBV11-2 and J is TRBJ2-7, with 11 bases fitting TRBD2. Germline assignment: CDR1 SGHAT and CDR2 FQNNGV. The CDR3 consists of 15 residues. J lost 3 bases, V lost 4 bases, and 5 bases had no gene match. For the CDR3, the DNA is TGTGCCAGCAGCTGGGAGGGGACTAGCGGCTACGAGCAGTACTTC. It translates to CASSWEGTSGYEQYF.

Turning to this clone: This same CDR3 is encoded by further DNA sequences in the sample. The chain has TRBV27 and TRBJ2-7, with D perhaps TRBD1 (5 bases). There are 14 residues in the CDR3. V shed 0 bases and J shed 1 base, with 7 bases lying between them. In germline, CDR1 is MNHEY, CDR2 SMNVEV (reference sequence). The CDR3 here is CASSLSQASYEQYF. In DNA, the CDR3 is TGTGCCAGCAGTTTATCACAGGCATCCTACGAGCAGTACTTC.

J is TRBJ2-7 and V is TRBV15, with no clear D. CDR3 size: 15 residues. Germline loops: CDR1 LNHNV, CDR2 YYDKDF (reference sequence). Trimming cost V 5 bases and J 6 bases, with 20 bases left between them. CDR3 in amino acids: CATSGRAKPLGEQYF. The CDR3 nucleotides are TGTGCCACCAGCGGACGGGCAAAACCCCTGGGCGAGCAGTACTTC.

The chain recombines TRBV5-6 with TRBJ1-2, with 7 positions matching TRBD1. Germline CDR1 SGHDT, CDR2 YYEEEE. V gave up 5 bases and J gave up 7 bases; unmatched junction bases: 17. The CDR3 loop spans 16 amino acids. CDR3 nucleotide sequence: TGTGCCAGCAGTTCGGTCCTATCCGACAGGGACGTTGGCTACACCTTC. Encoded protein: CASSSVLSDRDVGYTF.